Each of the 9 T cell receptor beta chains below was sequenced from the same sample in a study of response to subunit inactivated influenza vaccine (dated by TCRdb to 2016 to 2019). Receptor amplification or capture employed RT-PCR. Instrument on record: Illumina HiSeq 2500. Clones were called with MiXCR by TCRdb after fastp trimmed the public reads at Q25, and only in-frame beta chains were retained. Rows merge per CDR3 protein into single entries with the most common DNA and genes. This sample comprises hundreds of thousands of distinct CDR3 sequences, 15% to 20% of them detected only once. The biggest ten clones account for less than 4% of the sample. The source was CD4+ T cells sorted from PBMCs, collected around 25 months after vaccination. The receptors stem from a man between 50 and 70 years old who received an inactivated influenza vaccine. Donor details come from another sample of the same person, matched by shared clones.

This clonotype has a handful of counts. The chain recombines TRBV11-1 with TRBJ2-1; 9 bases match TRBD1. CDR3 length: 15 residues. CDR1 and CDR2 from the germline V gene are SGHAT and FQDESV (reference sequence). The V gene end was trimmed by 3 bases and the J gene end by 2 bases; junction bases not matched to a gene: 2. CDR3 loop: CASSFGTGPYNEQFF. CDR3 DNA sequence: TGTGCCAGCAGCTTCGGGACAGGGCCCTACAATGAGCAGTTCTTC.

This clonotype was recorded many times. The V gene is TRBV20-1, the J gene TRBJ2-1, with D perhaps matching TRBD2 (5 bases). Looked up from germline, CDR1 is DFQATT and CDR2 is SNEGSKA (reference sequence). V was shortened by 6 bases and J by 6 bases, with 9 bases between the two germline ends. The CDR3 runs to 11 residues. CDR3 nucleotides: TGCAGTGCGGTAGGGAGCAATGAGCAGTTCTTC. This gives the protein CSAVGSNEQFF.

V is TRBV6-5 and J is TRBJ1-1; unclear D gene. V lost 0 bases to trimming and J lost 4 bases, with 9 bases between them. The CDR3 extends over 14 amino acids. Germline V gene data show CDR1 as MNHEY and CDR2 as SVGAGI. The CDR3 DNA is TGTGCCAGCAGTTACTCATCCCAGCTCACTGAAGCTTTCTTT. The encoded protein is CASSYSSQLTEAFF.

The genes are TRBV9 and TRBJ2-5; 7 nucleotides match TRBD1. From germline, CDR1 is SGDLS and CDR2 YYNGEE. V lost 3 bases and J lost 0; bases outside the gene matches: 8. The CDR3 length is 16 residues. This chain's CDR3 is CASSERDRAYQETQYF. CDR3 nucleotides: TGTGCCAGCAGCGAAAGAGACAGGGCCTACCAAGAGACCCAGTACTTC.

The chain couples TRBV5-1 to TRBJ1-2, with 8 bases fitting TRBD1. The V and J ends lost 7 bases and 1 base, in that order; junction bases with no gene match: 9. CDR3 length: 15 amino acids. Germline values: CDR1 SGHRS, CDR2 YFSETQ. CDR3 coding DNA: TGCGCCAGCCGCGAGGGGACAGGAATTAACTATGGCTACACCTTC. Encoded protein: CASREGTGINYGYTF.

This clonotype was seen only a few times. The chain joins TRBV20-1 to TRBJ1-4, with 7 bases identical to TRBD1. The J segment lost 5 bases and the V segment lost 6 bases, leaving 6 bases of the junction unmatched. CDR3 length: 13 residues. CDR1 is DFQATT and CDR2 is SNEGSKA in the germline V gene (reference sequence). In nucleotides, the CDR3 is TGCAGTGCCGCCTCAGGGGGAAATGAAAAACTGTTTTTT. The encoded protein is CSAASGGNEKLFF.

CDR3: CASSLNPVGVYNEQFF. Written as DNA, the CDR3 is TGTGCCAGCAGCCTTAACCCGGTCGGGGTTTACAATGAGCAGTTCTTC. V and J are TRBV5-5 and TRBJ2-1; D is perhaps TRBD2 (5 bases). The V gene lost 4 bases and the J gene lost 4 bases, with 18 bases spanning the gap. This CDR3 has 16 amino acids. Per germline, CDR1 SGHKS and CDR2 YYEKEE (reference sequence).

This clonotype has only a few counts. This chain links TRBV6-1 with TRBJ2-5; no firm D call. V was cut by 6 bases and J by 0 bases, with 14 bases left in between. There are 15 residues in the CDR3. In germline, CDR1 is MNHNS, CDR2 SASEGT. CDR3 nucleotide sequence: TGTGCCAGCAGCCCCCCAGGCCAGTACCAAGAGACCCAGTACTTC. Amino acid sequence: CASSPPGQYQETQYF.

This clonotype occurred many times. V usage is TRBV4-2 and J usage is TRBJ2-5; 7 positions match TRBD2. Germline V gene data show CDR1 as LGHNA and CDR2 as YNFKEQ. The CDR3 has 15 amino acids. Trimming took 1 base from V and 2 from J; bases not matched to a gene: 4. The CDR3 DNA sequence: TGTGCCAGCAGCCAAGGGACTAGAGATCAAGAGACCCAGTACTTC. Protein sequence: CASSQGTRDQETQYF.